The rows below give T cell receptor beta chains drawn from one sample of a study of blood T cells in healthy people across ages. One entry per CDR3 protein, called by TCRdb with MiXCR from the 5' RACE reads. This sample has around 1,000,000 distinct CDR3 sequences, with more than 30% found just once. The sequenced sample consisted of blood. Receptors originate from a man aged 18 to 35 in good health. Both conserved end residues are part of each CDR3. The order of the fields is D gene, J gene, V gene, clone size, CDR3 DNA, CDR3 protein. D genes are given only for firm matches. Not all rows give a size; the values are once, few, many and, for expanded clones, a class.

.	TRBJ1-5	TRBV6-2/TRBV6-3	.	TGTGCCAGCGACCATAGCAATCAGCCCCAGCATTTT	CASDHSNQPQHF
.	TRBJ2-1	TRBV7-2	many	TGTGCCAGCAGCTTAGACAGCGCCAGATACAATGAGCAGTTCTTC	CASSLDSARYNEQFF
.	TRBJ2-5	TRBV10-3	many	TGTGCCATCAGTGTCGGCAGGCTCCAAGAGACCCAGTACTTC	CAISVGRLQETQYF
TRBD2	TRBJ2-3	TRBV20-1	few	TGCAGTGTCCCAGCGGGGGTACAGACAGATACGCAGTATTTT	CSVPAGVQTDTQYF
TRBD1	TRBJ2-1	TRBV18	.	TGTGCCAGCTCACCCGAACAGGGGCTCTCCTACAATGAGCAGTTCTTC	CASSPEQGLSYNEQFF
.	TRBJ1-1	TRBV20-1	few	TGCAGTGCTAGAGACGGGCAGTTGAACACTGAAGCTTTCTTT	CSARDGQLNTEAFF
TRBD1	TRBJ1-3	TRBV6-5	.	TGTGCCAGCAGACCGGGACAGGGGGCGCTTGGAAACACCATATATTTT	CASRPGQGALGNTIYF
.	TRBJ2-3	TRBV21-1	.	TGTGCCAGCAGCAATATCCCAGGAGATACGCAGTATTTT	CASSNIPGDTQYF
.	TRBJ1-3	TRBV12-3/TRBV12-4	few	TGTGCCAGCGGCCAGACAGGTTTCGGAAACACCATATATTTT	CASGQTGFGNTIYF
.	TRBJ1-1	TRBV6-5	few	TGTGCCGCCCAGGACACTAACACTGAAGCTTTCTTT	CAAQDTNTEAFF
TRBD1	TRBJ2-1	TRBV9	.	TGTGCCAGCAGCGCCTCGACAGGGGGCGGTGAGCAGTTCTTC	CASSASTGGGEQFF
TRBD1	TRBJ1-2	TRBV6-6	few	TGTGCCAGCAGCCCGGGACAGGGGATCTACTATGGCTACACCTTC	CASSPGQGIYYGYTF
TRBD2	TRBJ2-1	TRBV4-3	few	TGCGCCAGCAGCCAGACTAGCGGCCGGGGGGATGAGCAGTTCTTC	CASSQTSGRGDEQFF
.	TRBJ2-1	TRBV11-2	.	TGTGCCAGCAGCTTGGGGCCAGGGAAAAATGAGCAGTTCTTC	CASSLGPGKNEQFF
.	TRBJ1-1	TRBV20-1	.	TGCAGTGCGAGCGCAAGCTGGGGGAACACTGAAGCTTTCTTT	CSASASWGNTEAFF
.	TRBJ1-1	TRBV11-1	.	TGTGCCAGCAGCCACAATGGCGGGACTGAAGCTTTCTTT	CASSHNGGTEAFF
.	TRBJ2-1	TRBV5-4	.	TGTGCCAGCAGCTCCCCCTCACTAGACCCCAATGAGCAGTTCTTC	CASSSPSLDPNEQFF
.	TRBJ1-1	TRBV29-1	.	TGCAGCGTTGAAACAGGATTCGATAACGGTGAAGCTTTCTTT	CSVETGFDNGEAFF